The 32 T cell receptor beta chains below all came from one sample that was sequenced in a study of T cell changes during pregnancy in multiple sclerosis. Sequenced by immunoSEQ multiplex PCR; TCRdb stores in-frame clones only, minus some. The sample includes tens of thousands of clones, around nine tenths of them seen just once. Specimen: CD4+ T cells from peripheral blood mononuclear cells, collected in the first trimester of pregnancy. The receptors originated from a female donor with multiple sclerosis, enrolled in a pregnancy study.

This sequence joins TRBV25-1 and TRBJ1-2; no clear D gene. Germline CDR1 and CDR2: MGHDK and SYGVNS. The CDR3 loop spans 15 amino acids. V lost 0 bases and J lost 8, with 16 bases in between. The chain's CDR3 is CASSEYGEGLQGYTF. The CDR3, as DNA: TGTGCCAGCAGTGAATATGGGGAGGGCCTCCAAGGCTACACCTTC.

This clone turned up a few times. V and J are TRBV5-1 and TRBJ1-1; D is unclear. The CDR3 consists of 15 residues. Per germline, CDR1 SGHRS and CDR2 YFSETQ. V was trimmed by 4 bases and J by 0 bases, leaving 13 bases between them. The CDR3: CASSLLEGMNTEAFF. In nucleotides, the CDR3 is TGCGCCAGCAGCCTCCTTGAGGGCATGAACACTGAAGCTTTCTTT.

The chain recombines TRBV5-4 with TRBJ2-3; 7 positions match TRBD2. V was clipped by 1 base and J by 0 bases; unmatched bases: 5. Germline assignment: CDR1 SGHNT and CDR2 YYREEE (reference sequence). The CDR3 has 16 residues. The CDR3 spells CASSLTAGVSTDTQYF. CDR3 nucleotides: TGTGCCAGCAGCTTGACGGCGGGAGTAAGCACAGATACGCAGTATTTT.

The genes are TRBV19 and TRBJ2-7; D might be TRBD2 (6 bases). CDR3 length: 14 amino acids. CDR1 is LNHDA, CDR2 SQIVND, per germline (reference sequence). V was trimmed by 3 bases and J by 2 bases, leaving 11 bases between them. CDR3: CASSMSSGPYEQYF. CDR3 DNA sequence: TGTGCCAGTAGTATGAGTAGCGGACCCTACGAGCAGTACTTC.

CDR3 sequence reads: CASSTDRGTSYEQYF. The CDR3 coding sequence is TGTGCCAGCAGCACGGACAGGGGTACGTCCTACGAGCAGTACTTC. The chain carries TRBV28 and TRBJ2-7; 9 bases match TRBD1. There are 15 residues in the CDR3. Germline V CDR1 and CDR2: MDHEN, SYDVKM. The J segment lost 1 base and the V segment lost 6 bases, leaving 7 bases of the junction unmatched.

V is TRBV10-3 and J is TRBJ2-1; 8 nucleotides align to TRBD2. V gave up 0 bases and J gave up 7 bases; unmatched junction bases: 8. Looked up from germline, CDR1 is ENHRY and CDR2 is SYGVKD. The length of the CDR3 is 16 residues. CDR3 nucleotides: TGTGCCATCAGTGAGTCAGGGACGGGAGGGGGGAATGAGCAGTTCTTC. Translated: CAISESGTGGGNEQFF.

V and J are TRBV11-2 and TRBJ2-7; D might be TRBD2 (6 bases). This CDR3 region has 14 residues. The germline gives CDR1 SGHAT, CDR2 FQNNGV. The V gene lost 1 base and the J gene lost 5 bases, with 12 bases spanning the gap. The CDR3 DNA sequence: TGTGCCAGCAGCTTAGGAGGAGGCGGGGACGAGCAGTACTTC. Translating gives CASSLGGGGDEQYF.

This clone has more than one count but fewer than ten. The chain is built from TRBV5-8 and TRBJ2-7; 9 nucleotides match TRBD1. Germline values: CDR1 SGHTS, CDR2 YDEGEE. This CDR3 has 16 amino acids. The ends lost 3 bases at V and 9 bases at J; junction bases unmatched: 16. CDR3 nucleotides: TGTGCCAGCAGCTCCCCCCAACCGGGACAGGGTCTAAGGCAGTACTTC. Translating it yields CASSSPQPGQGLRQYF.

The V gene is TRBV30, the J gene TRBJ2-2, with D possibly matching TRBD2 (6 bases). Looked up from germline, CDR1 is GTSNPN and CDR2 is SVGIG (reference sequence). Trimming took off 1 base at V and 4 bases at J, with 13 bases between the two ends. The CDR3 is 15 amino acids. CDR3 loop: CAWSAERAGTGELFF. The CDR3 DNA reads TGTGCCTGGAGTGCGGAGCGGGCGGGCACCGGGGAGCTGTTTTTT.

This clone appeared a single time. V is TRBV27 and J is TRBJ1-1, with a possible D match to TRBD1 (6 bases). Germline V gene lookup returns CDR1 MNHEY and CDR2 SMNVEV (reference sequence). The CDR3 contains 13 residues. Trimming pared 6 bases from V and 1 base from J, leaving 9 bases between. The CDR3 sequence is CASRPGENTEAFF. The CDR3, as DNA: TGTGCCAGCAGGCCAGGGGAGAACACTGAAGCTTTCTTT.

DNA of the CDR3: TGTGCCAGCAGCCCCTCATTCCGGAATGAGCAGTTCTTC. Its protein is CASSPSFRNEQFF. The chain has TRBV5-4 and TRBJ2-1; D is unresolved. Trimming removed 4 bases at V and 7 bases at J, with 12 bases between. The CDR3 sequence is 13 residues long. Germline CDR1 and CDR2: SGHNT and YYREEE (reference sequence). Drawing the rest from reference TRBV5-4 and TRBJ2-1, the complete variable domain is ETGVTQSPTHLIKTRGQQVTLRCSSQSGHNTVSWYQQALGQGPQFIFQYYREEENGRGNFPPRFSGLQFPNYSSELNVNALELDDSALYLCASSPSFRNEQFFGPGTRLTVL.

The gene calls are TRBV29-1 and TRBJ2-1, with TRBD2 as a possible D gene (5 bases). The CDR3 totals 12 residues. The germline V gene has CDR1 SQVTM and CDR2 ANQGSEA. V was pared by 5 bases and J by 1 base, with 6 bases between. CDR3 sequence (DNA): TGCAGCGTTCGGGGATCCTACAATGAGCAGTTCTTC. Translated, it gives CSVRGSYNEQFF.

The CDR3 DNA sequence: TGTGCCAGCAGTGAAGATCGCAGGGGGATGAGGGGCTACACCTTC. Translation: CASSEDRRGMRGYTF. The chain recombines TRBV6-1 with TRBJ1-2; 7 nucleotides agree with TRBD1. After removal of 1 base from V and 8 bases from J, the junction contained 10 bases not matched to a gene. The germline V gene encodes CDR1 MNHNS and CDR2 SASEGT. The CDR3 totals 15 residues.

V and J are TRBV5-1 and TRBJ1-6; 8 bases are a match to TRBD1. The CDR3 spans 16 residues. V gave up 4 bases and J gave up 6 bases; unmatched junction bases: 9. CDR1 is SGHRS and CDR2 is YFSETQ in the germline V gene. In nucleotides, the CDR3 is TGCGCCAGCAGCCCTCAGGGGGCCCTGGGTAATTCACCCCTCCACTTT. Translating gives CASSPQGALGNSPLHF.

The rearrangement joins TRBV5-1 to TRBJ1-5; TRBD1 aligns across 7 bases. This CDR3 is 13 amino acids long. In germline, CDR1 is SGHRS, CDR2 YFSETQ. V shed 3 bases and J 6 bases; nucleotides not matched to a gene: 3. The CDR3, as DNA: TGCGCCAGCAGCTCGGAGGGGGCTCAGCCCCAGCATTTT. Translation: CASSSEGAQPQHF. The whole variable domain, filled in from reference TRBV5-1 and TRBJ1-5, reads KAGVTQTPRYLIKTRGQQVTLSCSPISGHRSVSWYQQTPGQGLQFLFEYFSETQRNKGNFPGRFSGRQFSNSRSEMNVSTLELGDSALYLCASSSEGAQPQHFGDGTRLSIL.

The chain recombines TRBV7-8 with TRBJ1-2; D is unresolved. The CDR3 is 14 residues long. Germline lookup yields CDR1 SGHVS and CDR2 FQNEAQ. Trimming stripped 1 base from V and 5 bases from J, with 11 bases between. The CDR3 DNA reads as TGTGCCAGCAGCTTAGGCCCATCTCGGTATGGCTACACCTTC. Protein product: CASSLGPSRYGYTF.

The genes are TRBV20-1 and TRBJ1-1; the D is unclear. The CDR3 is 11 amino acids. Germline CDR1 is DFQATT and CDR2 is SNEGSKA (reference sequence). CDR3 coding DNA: TGCAGCCCCTTGGGCTCGGCTGAAGCTTTCTTT. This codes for CSPLGSAEAFF.

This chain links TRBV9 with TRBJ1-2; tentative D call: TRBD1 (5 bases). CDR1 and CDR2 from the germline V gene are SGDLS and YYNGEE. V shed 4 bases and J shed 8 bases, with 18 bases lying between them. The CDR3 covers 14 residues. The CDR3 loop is CASSQDGGFGGYTF. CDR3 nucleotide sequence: TGTGCCAGCAGCCAAGACGGGGGATTCGGGGGCTACACCTTC.

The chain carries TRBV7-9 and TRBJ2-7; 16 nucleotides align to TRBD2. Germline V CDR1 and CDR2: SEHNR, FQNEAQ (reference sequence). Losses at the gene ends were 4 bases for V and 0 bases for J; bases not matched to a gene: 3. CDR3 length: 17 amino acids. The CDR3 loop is CASSSGLAGGSSYEQYF. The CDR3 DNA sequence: TGTGCCAGCAGCTCGGGACTAGCGGGAGGGAGCTCCTACGAGCAGTACTTC.

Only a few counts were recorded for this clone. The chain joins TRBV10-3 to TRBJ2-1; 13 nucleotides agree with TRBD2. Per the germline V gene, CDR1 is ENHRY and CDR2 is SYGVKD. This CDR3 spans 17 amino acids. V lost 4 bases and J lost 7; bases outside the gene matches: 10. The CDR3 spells CAISVYSGTSGTNEQFF. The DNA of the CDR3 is TGTGCCATCAGTGTATATTCCGGGACTAGCGGGACAAATGAGCAGTTCTTC.

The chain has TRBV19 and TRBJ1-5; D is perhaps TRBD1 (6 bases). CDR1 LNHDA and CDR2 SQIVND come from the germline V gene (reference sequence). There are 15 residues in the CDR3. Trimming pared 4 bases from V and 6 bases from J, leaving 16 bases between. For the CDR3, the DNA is TGTGCCAGTAGTACCCAGGTGGGGGCAGGTCAGCCCCAGCATTTT. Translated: CASSTQVGAGQPQHF.

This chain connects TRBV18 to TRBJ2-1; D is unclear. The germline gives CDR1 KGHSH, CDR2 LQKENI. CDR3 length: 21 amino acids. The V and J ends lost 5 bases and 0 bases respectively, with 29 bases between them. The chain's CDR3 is CASSGRLPLAFPLLSYNEQFF. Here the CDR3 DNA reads TGTGCCAGCTCAGGCCGACTCCCTCTGGCCTTCCCATTACTCTCCTACAATGAGCAGTTCTTC.

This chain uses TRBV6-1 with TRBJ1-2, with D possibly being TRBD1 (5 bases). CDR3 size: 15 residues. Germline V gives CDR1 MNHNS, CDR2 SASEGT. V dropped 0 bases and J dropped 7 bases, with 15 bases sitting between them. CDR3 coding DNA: TGTGCCAGCAGTGAAGCTTCAGGACAACAGAGTGGCTACACCTTC. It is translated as CASSEASGQQSGYTF.

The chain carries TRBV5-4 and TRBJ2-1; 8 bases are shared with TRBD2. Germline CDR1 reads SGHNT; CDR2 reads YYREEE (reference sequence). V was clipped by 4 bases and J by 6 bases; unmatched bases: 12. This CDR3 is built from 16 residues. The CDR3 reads CASSPGGVPTGNEQFF. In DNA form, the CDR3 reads TGTGCCAGCAGCCCCGGGGGGGTCCCCACGGGCAATGAGCAGTTCTTC.

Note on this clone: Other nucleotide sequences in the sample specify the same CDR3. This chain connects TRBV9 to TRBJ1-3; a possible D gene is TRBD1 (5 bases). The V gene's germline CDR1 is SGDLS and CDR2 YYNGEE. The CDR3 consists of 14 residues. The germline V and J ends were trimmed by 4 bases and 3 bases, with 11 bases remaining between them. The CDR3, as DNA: TGTGCCAGCAGCTACCGGGGGGTTGGAAACACCATATATTTT. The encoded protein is CASSYRGVGNTIYF.

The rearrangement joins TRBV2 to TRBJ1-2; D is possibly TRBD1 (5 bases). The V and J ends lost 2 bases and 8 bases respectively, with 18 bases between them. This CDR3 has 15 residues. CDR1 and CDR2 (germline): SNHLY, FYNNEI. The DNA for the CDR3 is TGTGCCAGCAGTGAACCCTCGGGGGGAGGGGTAGGCTACACCTTC. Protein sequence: CASSEPSGGGVGYTF.

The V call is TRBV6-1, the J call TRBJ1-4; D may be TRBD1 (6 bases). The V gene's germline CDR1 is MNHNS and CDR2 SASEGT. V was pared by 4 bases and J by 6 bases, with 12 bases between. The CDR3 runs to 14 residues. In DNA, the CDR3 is TGTGCCAGCAGTGGAGGGGGGGCCTATGAAAAACTGTTTTTT. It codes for CASSGGGAYEKLFF.

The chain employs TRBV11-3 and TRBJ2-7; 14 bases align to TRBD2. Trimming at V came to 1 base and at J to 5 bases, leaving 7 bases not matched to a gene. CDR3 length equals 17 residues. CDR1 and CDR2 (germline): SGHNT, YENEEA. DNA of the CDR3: TGTGCCAGCAGCTTAGGGCGACTAGCGGGAGGGGTCGACGAGCAGTACTTC. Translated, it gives CASSLGRLAGGVDEQYF.

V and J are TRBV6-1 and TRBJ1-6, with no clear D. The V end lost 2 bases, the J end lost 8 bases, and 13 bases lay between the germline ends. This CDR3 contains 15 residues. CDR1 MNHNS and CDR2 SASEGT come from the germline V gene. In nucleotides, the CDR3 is TGTGCCAGCAGTGAACGAGGCCAGTATCATTCACCCCTCCACTTT. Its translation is CASSERGQYHSPLHF.

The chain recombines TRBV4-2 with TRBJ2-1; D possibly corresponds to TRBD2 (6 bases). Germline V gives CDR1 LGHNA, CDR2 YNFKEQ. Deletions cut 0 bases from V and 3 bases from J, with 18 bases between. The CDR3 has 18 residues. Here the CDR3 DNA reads TGTGCCAGCAGCCAAGAGGGGTCGGGACTGGGGTACTACAATGAGCAGTTCTTC. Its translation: CASSQEGSGLGYYNEQFF.

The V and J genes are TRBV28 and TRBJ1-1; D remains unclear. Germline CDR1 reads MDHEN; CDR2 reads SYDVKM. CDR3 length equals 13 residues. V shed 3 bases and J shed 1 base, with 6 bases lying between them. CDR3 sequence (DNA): TGTGCCAGCAGTTTCGGTGGGAACACTGAAGCTTTCTTT. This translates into CASSFGGNTEAFF.

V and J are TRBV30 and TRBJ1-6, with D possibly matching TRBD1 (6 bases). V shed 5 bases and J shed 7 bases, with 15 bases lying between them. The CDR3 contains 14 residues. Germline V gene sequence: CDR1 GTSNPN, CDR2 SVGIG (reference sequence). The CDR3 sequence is CAWGPGHSNSPLHF. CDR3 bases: TGTGCCTGGGGACCGGGACACAGCAATTCACCCCTCCACTTT.